The TCR beta chain under discussion was sequenced for a study of T cells in Graves' hyperthyroidism and ophthalmopathy (dated by TCRdb to between 2017 and 2020). Background for the entire study: Peripheral blood was sampled at the time of initial diagnosis, prior to any treatment. An independent validation cohort of around 20 hyperthyroidism patients and approximately 16 patients who later progressed to ophthalmopathy tested prospective prediction of ophthalmopathy. To identify TCR V-J signatures that set the groups apart, the researchers used a discovery cohort of 100 patients, made up of around 42 with Graves' ophthalmopathy and 57 with stable Graves' hyperthyroidism. According to the paper, TCR Vbeta CDR3 sequencing was carried out on approximately 140 peripheral blood samples, which came from 40 to 45 ophthalmopathy, about 75 hyperthyroidism and some 17 progressor patients. In more than five Graves' hyperthyroidism patients, the study also compared T-cell repertoires from thyroid tissue with T-cell repertoires from blood. Following sampling, methimazole starting at 30 mg daily was given to hyperthyroidism patients, and high-dose intravenous methylprednisolone was given to ophthalmopathy patients. The 75 to 100 discovery patients were randomly divided into training and test sets at a 7:3 ratio.

The CDR3 contains 15 residues, cysteine and phenylalanine counted. Just CDR3 DNA is preserved here, 45 bases in frame from base 1. Reading the germline V gene gives CDR1 LGHNA and CDR2 YNFKEQ. V loses 2 bases, J loses 7 bases, and the germline ends lie 14 bases apart. Amplification of TCR beta CDR3 regions was carried out from RNA transcripts. The first round of RT-PCR for the TCR CDR3 was performed with the HTBI primer set and the Qiagen OneStep RT-PCR kit. The libraries were constructed in a second round of multiplex PCR and then size-selected and purified. Libraries were sequenced paired-end with 100 bp reads on an Illumina HiSeq2000. Per the original workflow: SOAPnuke was used to process the raw data, removing reads that contained adapters or uncalled bases, had a mean Phred below 15, or lacked an exact match to the constant primer or identifier. COPE v1.2.5 was used to merge high-quality paired reads, and clonotypes were defined as unique nucleotide sequences. MiTCR v1.1 was used to align clonotypes to the IMGT TRBV, TRBD and TRBJ reference segments. The analysis included only V-J combinations with a frequency above 0.0001, which together covered approximately 99% of the repertoires. The TCS score was defined as F50 (clonal expansion) divided by E x V (chaos), with BLOSUM62-based TCRdist calculated between CDR3 peptides within each V-J. Welch's t-statistics and random forest reduced fewer than 600 V-J features to roughly 13, which were used in a naive Bayes classifier (R e1071). TCRdb reworked the public reads: Q25 trimming with fastp, MiXCR clone assembly, productive beta chains retained. Rows matching on CDR3 protein sequence are summarized as one entry with the most common DNA and genes. Clone size and V and J calls follow TCRdb, not the original study. The sample profile shows approximately 330,000 distinct CDR3 sequences; roughly a fifth of them were found once. Over 45% of the sample belongs to the ten largest clones.

A patient counted as having stable Graves' hyperthyroidism if no progression to ophthalmopathy occurred over 18 months of follow-up. Hyperthyroidism patients were newly diagnosed, had a disease duration of under 2 months, and were aged 18 to 65 years. Exclusion was applied to patients with uncontrolled infections, other autoimmune diseases, pregnancy or lactation. Diagnoses relied on clinical symptoms, serum thyroxine and TRAb, thyroid ultrasound and orbital computed tomography. Ficoll-Paque density gradient centrifugation was used to isolate PBMCs from around 10 ml of fresh peripheral blood. Total RNA was extracted using Trizol reagent, and RNA quality was assessed on an Agilent 2100 Bioanalyzer. Concerning this clonotype itself: Its antigen remains undetermined. Qualities for individual bases were not recorded, and no much larger clone is one base off.

Study-wide conclusions, independent of this receptor: No statistical method was used to fix the sample size in advance, and group allocation was not hidden from the investigators. A model built on a 13 V-J signature distinguished ophthalmopathy from stable hyperthyroidism, reaching about 88% sensitivity and around 81% specificity in cross-validation and 80%/75% in testing. In validation, progression to ophthalmopathy was predicted by the model with nearly 71% sensitivity and 72.22% specificity, a median of roughly six months before onset. Blood samples also contained most of the expanded thyroid clonotypes (frequency above 0.001), which suggests that blood repertoires may reflect thyroid immune responses.

The TCR sequence derives from a woman aged 50 to 60 with Graves' hyperthyroidism. The sequencing input was blood. The rearrangement joined TRBV4-2 to TRBJ2-2; TRBD1 is possibly the D segment (6 matching bases). The DNA sequence follows: TGTGCCAGCAGCCAATGGACAGCCTTGGGCGGGGAGCTGTTTTTT. This encodes CASSQWTALGGELFF.